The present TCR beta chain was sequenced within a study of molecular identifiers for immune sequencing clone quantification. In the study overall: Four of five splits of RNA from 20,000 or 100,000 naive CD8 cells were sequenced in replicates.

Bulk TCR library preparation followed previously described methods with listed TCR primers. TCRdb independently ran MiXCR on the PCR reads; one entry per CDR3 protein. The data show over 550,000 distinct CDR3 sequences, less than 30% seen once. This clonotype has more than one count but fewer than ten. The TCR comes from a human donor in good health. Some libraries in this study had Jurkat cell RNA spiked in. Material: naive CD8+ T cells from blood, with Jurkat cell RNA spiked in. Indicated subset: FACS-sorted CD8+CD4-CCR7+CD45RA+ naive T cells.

CDR3 sequence: CASRGDRSYEQYF. The CDR3 nucleotides are TGTGCCAGCAGGGGGGACAGGAGCTACGAGCAGTACTTC. V usage is TRBV3-1 and J usage is TRBJ2-7; the match to TRBD1 covers 8 bases. Trimming at V came to 6 bases and at J to 3 bases, leaving 4 bases not matched to a gene. Germline CDR1 is LGHDT and CDR2 is YNNKEL (reference sequence). This CDR3 has 13 residues.